These T cell receptor beta chains were read from a single sample in a study of T cell responses to AZD1222 COVID-19 vaccine. TCRdb keeps only in-frame clones here, not all; method: immunoSEQ multiplex PCR. The sample has about 140,000 clones, 88% seen once; the top ten hold 3.1%. The sequences come from peripheral blood, collected 28 days after the second AZD1222 dose. The receptor source for this set is an adult who received the AZD1222 COVID-19 vaccine. Each CDR3 is given with its conserved first and last residue. The D gene is left open where the match is weak. Clone size is given for some rows only: seen once, a few or many times, or a class if the clone is expanded.

V: TRBV19; J: TRBJ2-3; D: TRBD2; size: once; DNA: TGTGCCAGTAGTATTATCAGAGCGGGGGGGCATACAGATACGCAGTATTTT; CDR3: CASSIIRAGGHTDTQYF
V: TRBV2; J: TRBJ1-5; D: .; size: .; DNA: TGTGCCAGCAGTAGACAGACCCCGGGCGTCAATCAGCCCCAGCATTTT; CDR3: CASSRQTPGVNQPQHF
V: TRBV28; J: TRBJ2-2; D: TRBD2; size: .; DNA: TGTGCCAGCAGTTTATTCGGACTAGCGGACCACACCGGGGAGCTGTTTTTT; CDR3: CASSLFGLADHTGELFF
V: TRBV9; J: TRBJ1-1; D: .; size: .; DNA: TGTGCCAGCAGCTTCCGGGACACCCTTTTCGAGGAAGCTTTCTTT; CDR3: CASSFRDTLFEEAFF
V: TRBV11-1; J: TRBJ2-1; D: .; size: .; DNA: TGTGCCAGCAGCCCAAGACGGAGCTCCTACAATGAGCAGTTCTTC; CDR3: CASSPRRSSYNEQFF
V: TRBV5-6; J: TRBJ2-7; D: TRBD1; size: .; DNA: TGTGCCAGCAGCCAGACAGGGAGATACGACGAGCAGTACTTC; CDR3: CASSQTGRYDEQYF
V: TRBV19; J: TRBJ1-4; D: TRBD1; size: .; DNA: TGTGCCAGTAGTGCCGGGACAGGGGAAACAAATGAAAAACTGTTTTTT; CDR3: CASSAGTGETNEKLFF
V: TRBV28; J: TRBJ2-3; D: .; size: .; DNA: TGTGCCAGCAGTTTATCCGGTAGGGGAAGTACAGATACGCAGTATTTT; CDR3: CASSLSGRGSTDTQYF
V: TRBV11-3; J: TRBJ1-1; D: .; size: .; DNA: TGTGCCAGCAGCTCGGACCCGAACACTGAAGCTTTCTTT; CDR3: CASSSDPNTEAFF
V: TRBV9; J: TRBJ2-1; D: .; size: .; DNA: TGTGCCAGCAGCGTGACGGGGGTACTAAATGAGCAGTTCTTC; CDR3: CASSVTGVLNEQFF
V: TRBV28; J: TRBJ2-7; D: .; size: .; DNA: TGTGCCAGCAGTCCGAATTACGAGCAGTACTTC; CDR3: CASSPNYEQYF
V: TRBV10-1; J: TRBJ2-7; D: .; size: .; DNA: TGCGCCAGCAGTGAGTCTCAAGGGGTCGAGCAGTACTTC; CDR3: CASSESQGVEQYF